This record looks at one T cell receptor beta chain sequence and its context. Its antigen is still unknown. This CDR3 contains 15 residues. V was shortened by 3 bases and J by 1 base, with 12 bases between the two germline ends. CDR1 and CDR2 (germline): MDHEN, SYDVKM. Measured with immunoSEQ multiplex PCR; TCRdb has only the in-frame clones, and not every one. This table has about 200,000 clones, approximately 91% appearing once. These data belong to a study of T cell responses to AZD1222 COVID-19 vaccine. Overall study findings and caveats: Distributed over spike, vaccine-associated CD4 TCRs predominated at 160-218 and 743-854. There were mostly white British donors and more females than males, and clonal diversity was possibly underestimated.

Sequences were derived from peripheral blood, sampled 28 days after the second AZD1222 dose. This clonotype originated in an adult who received the AZD1222 COVID-19 vaccine. The chain uses TRBV28 and TRBJ1-1; maybe TRBD1 (6 bases). CDR3 nucleotide sequence: TGTGCCAGCAGTTTCCCAGGGACACCGAACACTGAAGCTTTCTTT. Translation: CASSFPGTPNTEAFF.